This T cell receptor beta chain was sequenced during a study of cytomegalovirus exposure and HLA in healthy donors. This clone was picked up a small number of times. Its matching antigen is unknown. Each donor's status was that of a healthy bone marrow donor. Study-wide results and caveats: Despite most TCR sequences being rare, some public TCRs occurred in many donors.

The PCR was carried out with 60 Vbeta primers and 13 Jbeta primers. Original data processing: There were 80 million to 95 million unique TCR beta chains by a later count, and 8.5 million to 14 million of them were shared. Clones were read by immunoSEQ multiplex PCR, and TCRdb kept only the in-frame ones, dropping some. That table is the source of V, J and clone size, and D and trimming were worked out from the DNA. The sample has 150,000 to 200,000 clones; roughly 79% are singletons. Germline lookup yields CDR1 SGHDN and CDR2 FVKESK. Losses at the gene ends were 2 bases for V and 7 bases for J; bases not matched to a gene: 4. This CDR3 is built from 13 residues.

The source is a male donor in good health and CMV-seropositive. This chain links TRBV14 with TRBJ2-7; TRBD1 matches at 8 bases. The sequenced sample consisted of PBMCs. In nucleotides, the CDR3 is TGTGCCAGCAGCCAAATCAGGGGGCCAGAGCAGTACTTC. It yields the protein CASSQIRGPEQYF.